This T cell receptor (beta chain) originates from a study of shared clonotypes between healthy human individuals. Germline V gene sequence: CDR1 LNHDA, CDR2 SQIVND (reference sequence). Deletions cut 0 bases from V and 3 bases from J, with 12 bases between. This CDR3 comprises 15 residues. CD45RO-negative CD8 cells positively selected for CCR7 made up the naive population, which excluded terminally differentiated effector memory CD45RA+ cells. Here immunoSEQ multiplex PCR was the method, and the copy in TCRdb shows in-frame clones only, minus some. This sample has some 2,000,000 clones; approximately 94% occur once, and the top ten carry 0.9% to 1.3%.

This clonotype originated in a man aged 18 to 29 in good health. This chain uses TRBV19 with TRBJ2-7; D is uncertain. The specimen sequenced was naive CD8+ T cells sorted from blood. The CDR3 region has the DNA TGTGCCAGTAGTATAGATACGGACGGAAGCTACGAGCAGTACTTC. Encoded protein: CASSIDTDGSYEQYF. Full variable domain (rest looked up from reference TRBV19 and TRBJ2-7): DGGITQSPKYLFRKEGQNVTLSCEQNLNHDAMYWYRQDPGQGLRLIYYSQIVNDFQKGDIAEGYSVSREKKESFPLTVTSAQKNPTAFYLCASSIDTDGSYEQYFGPGTRLTVT.